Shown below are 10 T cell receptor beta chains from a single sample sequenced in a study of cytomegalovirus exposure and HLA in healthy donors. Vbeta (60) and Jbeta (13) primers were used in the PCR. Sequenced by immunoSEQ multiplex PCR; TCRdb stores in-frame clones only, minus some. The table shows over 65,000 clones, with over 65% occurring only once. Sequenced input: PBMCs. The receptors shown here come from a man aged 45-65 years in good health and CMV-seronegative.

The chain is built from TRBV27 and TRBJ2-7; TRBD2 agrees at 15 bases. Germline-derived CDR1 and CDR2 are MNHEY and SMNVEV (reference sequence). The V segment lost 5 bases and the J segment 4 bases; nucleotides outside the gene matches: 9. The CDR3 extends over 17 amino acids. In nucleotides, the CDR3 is TGTGCCAGCAGTGACCCCGGGACTAGCGGGGGGTTTTACGAGCAGTACTTC. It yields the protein CASSDPGTSGGFYEQYF.

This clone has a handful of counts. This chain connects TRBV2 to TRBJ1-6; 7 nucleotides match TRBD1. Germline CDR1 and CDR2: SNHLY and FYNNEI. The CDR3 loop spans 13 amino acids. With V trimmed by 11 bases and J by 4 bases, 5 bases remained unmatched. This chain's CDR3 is CAGRDRYNSPLHF. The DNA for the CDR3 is TGTGCCGGCCGGGACAGATATAATTCACCCCTCCACTTT. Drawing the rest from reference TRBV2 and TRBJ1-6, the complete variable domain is EPEVTQTPSHQVTQMGQEVILRCVPISNHLYFYWYRQILGQKVEFLVSFYNNEISEKSEIFDDQFSVERPDGSNFTLKIRSTKLEDSAMYFCAGRDRYNSPLHFGNGTRLTVT.

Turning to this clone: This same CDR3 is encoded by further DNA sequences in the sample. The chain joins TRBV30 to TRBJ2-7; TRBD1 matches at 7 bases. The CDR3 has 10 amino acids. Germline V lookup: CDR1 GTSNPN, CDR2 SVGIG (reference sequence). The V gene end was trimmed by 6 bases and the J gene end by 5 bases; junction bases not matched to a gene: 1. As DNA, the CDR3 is TGTGCCTGTACAGGGGACGAGCAGTACTTC. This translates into CACTGDEQYF.

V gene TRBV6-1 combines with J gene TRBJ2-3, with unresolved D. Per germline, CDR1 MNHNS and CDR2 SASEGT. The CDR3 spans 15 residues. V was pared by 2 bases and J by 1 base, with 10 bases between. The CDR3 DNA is TGTGCCAGCAGTGAACAGGCTCTCGGCACAGATACGCAGTATTTT. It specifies CASSEQALGTDTQYF.

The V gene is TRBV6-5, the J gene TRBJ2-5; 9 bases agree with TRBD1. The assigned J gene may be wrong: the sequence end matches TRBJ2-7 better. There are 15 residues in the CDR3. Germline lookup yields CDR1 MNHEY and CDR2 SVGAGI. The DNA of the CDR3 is TGTGCCAGCAGCGCCGTAGGACAGGGGTCCTACGAGCAGTACTTC. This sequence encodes CASSAVGQGSYEQYF.

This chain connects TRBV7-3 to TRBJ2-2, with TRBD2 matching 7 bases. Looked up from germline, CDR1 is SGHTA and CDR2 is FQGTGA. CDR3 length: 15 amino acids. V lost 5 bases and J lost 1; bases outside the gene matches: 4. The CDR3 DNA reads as TGTGCCAGCAGCATTATAGCGGGGAACACCGGGGAGCTGTTTTTT. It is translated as CASSIIAGNTGELFF.

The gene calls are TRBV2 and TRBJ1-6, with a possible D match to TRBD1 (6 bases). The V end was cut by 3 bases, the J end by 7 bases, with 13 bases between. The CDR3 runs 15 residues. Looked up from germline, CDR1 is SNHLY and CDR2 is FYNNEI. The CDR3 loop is CASSDVGQINSPLHF. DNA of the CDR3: TGTGCCAGCAGTGACGTTGGACAGATAAATTCACCCCTCCACTTT. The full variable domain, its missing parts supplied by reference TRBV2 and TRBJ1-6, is EPEVTQTPSHQVTQMGQEVILRCVPISNHLYFYWYRQILGQKVEFLVSFYNNEISEKSEIFDDQFSVERPDGSNFTLKIRSTKLEDSAMYFCASSDVGQINSPLHFGNGTRLTVT.

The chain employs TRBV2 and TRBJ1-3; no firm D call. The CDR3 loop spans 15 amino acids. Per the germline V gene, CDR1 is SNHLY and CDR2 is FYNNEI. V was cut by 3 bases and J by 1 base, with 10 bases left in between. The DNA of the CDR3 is TGTGCCAGCAGTGACGCCCGGTTATCTGGAAACACCATATATTTT. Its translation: CASSDARLSGNTIYF.

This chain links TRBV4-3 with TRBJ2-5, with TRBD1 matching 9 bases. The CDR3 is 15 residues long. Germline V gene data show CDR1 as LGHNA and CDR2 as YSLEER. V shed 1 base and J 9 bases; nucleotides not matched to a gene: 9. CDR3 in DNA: TGCGCCAGCAGCCAAGCCCCTGGGACAGGGCAACCCCAGTACTTC. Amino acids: CASSQAPGTGQPQYF.

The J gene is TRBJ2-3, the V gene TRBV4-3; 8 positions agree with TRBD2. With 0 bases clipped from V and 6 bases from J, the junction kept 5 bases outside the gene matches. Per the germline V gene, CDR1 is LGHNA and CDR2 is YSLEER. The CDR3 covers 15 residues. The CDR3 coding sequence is TGCGCCAGCAGCCAAGAAATGCGGGAGGCCGATACGCAGTATTTT. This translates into CASSQEMREADTQYF.